A single sample is the source of the 8 T cell receptor beta chains below, sequenced in a study of blood T cell repertoires in COVID-19. TCRdb's copy holds only in-frame clones and misses some; the assay was immunoSEQ multiplex PCR. There are around 100,000 clones in the sample; roughly 87% occur only once, and roughly 6% lies in the top ten. The sequenced material came from peripheral blood. These receptors were collected from a human donor in a cohort sampled during active COVID-19.

This clone was picked up one time. The gene calls are TRBV6-5 and TRBJ2-1; a possible D gene is TRBD2 (6 bases). V lost 6 bases and J 4 bases, leaving 10 bases between the germline ends. CDR3 length: 13 residues. Germline V lookup: CDR1 MNHEY, CDR2 SVGAGI. CDR3 DNA sequence: TGTGCCAGCAGGCTAGCGATTTACAATGAGCAGTTCTTC. Translation gives CASRLAIYNEQFF.

The chain uses TRBV6-6 and TRBJ1-6, with TRBD1 as a possible D gene (6 bases). CDR3 length: 15 amino acids. Germline CDR1 is MNHNY and CDR2 is SVGAGI (reference sequence). The V gene lost 4 bases and the J gene lost 6 bases, with 13 bases spanning the gap. CDR3 residues: CASSSLPGANSPLHF. CDR3 nucleotide sequence: TGTGCCAGCAGTTCCTTGCCAGGGGCTAATTCACCCCTCCACTTT.

This chain joins TRBV5-3 and TRBJ1-2; D is unresolved. TRBV5-3 belongs to the ORF category, with a function that is uncertain. This CDR3 has 11 residues. Trimming left V 1 base short and J 7 bases short, with 5 bases between. CDR3 bases: TGTGCCAGAAGCTTGACAGTTGGCTACACCTTC. This translates into CARSLTVGYTF.

J is TRBJ2-2 and V is TRBV14; D perhaps matches TRBD1 (6 bases). Trimming removed 3 bases at V and 2 bases at J, with 19 bases between. The CDR3 covers 18 residues. Germline CDR1 reads SGHDN; CDR2 reads FVKESK. Here the CDR3 reads CASSQGHRATGNTGELFF. The CDR3 coding sequence is TGTGCCAGCAGCCAGGGTCACAGGGCTACCGGTAACACCGGGGAGCTGTTTTTT. The full variable domain, rest sourced from reference TRBV14 and TRBJ2-2, is EAGVTQFPSHSVIEKGQTVTLRCDPISGHDNLYWYRRVMGKEIKFLLHFVKESKQDESGMPNNRFLAERTGGTYSTLKVQPAELEDSGVYFCASSQGHRATGNTGELFFGEGSRLTVL.

The chain has TRBV6-5 and TRBJ2-1; 7 bases align to TRBD1. J lost 8 bases, V lost 6 bases, and 7 bases had no gene match. The CDR3 consists of 13 residues. Germline V gene sequence: CDR1 MNHEY, CDR2 SVGAGI. The CDR3: CASSHPTGDEQFF. Written as DNA, the CDR3 is TGTGCCAGCAGCCACCCTACAGGGGATGAGCAGTTCTTC.

The chain joins TRBV23-1 to TRBJ2-3, with TRBD2 matching 10 bases. TRBV23-1 is labeled an ORF, and its function is uncertain. V shed 1 base, J shed 2 bases, and the junction held 6 bases outside the gene matches. The CDR3 covers 17 residues. CDR3 residues: CASSQWLAGVPTDTQYF. Written as DNA, the CDR3 is TGCGCCAGCAGTCAATGGCTAGCGGGAGTTCCCACAGATACGCAGTATTTT.

The V call is TRBV29-1, the J call TRBJ2-3, with 8 nucleotides matching TRBD1. Germline trimming cut 6 bases from V and 1 base from J; bases unmatched to any gene: 6. The CDR3 loop spans 14 amino acids. From germline, CDR1 is SQVTM and CDR2 ANQGSEA. CDR3 DNA: TGCAGCGTGTCAGGGGGCTTCGGCACAGATACGCAGTATTTT. Translation gives CSVSGGFGTDTQYF.

This clone has a single count. J is TRBJ2-7 and V is TRBV5-1, with no clear D. V lost 0 bases, J lost 3 bases, and 10 bases lay in between. The CDR3 is made up of 14 amino acids. Germline V lookup: CDR1 SGHRS, CDR2 YFSETQ. The CDR3 DNA reads as TGCGCCAGCAGCTTGGCCGATGGCCTCTACGAGCAGTACTTC. Its protein is CASSLADGLYEQYF.